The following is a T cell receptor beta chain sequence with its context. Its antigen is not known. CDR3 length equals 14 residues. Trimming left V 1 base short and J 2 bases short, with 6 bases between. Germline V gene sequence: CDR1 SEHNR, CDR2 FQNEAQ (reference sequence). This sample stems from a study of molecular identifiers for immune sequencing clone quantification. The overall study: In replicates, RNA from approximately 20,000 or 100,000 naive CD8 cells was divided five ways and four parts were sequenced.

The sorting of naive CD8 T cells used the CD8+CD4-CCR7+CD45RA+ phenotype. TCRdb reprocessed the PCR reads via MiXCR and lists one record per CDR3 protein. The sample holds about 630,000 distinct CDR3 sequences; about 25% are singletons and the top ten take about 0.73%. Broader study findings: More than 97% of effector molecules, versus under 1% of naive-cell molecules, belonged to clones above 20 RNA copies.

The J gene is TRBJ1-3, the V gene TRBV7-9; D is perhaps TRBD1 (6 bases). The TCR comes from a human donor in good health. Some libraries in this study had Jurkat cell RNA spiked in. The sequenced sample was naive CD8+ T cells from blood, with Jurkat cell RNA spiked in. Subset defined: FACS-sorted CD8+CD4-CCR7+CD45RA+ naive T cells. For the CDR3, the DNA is TGTGCCAGCAGCTTAGACAGGGCTGGAAACACCATATATTTT. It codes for CASSLDRAGNTIYF. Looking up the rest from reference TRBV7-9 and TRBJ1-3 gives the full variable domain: DTGVSQNPRHKITKRGQNVTFRCDPISEHNRLYWYRQTLGQGPEFLTYFQNEAQLEKSRLLSDRFSAERPKGSFSTLEIQRTEQGDSAMYLCASSLDRAGNTIYFGEGSWLTVV.